One sample yielded the 28 T cell receptor beta chains listed below, sequenced in a study of Graves' ophthalmopathy and Graves' hyperthyroidism. RNA served as the template for amplifying TCR beta CDR3 regions. A first-round RT-PCR used HTBI primers, followed by a second-round multiplex PCR. TCRdb reanalysed the multiplex PCR reads using MiXCR and keeps one entry per CDR3 protein. The top ten clones hold roughly 50% of a sample with 260,000 or so distinct CDR3 sequences, around 42% of them seen once. The sample was peripheral blood. The source of these receptors is an adult man with Graves' ophthalmopathy.

Of note for this clonotype: At one boundary the junction diverges from the germline segment, which might be a read error. The chain carries TRBV7-7 and TRBJ2-5; D is possibly TRBD2 (6 bases). Germline V lookup: CDR1 SSHAT, CDR2 FNYEAQ (reference sequence). This CDR3 is built from 17 residues. CDR3 nucleotide sequence: TGTGCTAGCAGCTTAGGTACCCTGCGGGGCTCCCAAGAGACCCAGTACTTC. It yields the protein CASSLGTLRGSQETQYF.

This clonotype was seen a few times. The chain recombines TRBV5-1 with TRBJ2-7, with TRBD1 matching 7 bases. CDR3 size: 15 residues. The V and J ends lost 0 bases and 2 bases, in that order; junction bases with no gene match: 5. The V gene's germline CDR1 is SGHRS and CDR2 YFSETQ. The CDR3 DNA follows: TGCGCCAGCAGCTTGGGGACAGGCCCAACCTACGAGCAGTACTTC. As protein: CASSLGTGPTYEQYF. The full variable domain, in which reference TRBV5-1 and TRBJ2-7 provide the parts outside the CDR3, is KAGVTQTPRYLIKTRGQQVTLSCSPISGHRSVSWYQQTPGQGLQFLFEYFSETQRNKGNFPGRFSGRQFSNSRSEMNVSTLELGDSALYLCASSLGTGPTYEQYFGPGTRLTVT.

The chain joins TRBV20-1 to TRBJ1-6; no firm D call. Germline values: CDR1 DFQATT, CDR2 SNEGSKA (reference sequence). The CDR3 has 16 amino acids. Trimming pared 1 base from V and 4 bases from J, leaving 14 bases between. The CDR3 region has the DNA TGCAGTGCTAGAGTGGGCCACAGCCTTTATAATTCACCCCTCCACTTT. Translating it yields CSARVGHSLYNSPLHF.

This clonotype was picked up a small number of times. V gene TRBV20-1 combines with J gene TRBJ1-2, with no clear D. The germline CDR1 and CDR2 sequences are DFQATT and SNEGSKA (reference sequence). This CDR3 contains 14 residues. The germline V and J ends were trimmed by 0 bases and 2 bases, with 10 bases remaining between them. The CDR3 sequence is CSARDSRPNYGYTF. DNA for the CDR3: TGCAGTGCTAGAGATAGTCGGCCGAACTATGGCTACACCTTC.

This clonotype showed up just a few times. The rearrangement uses TRBV20-1 and TRBJ2-7; TRBD2 matches at 8 bases. J lost 7 bases, V lost 6 bases, and 5 bases had no gene match. This CDR3 spans 11 amino acids. The germline CDR1 and CDR2 sequences are DFQATT and SNEGSKA (reference sequence). CDR3 sequence: CSADRGGEQYF. CDR3 coding DNA: TGCAGTGCCGATCGGGGGGGAGAGCAGTACTTC.

The CDR3 coding sequence is TGTGCCAGCACCCCCGGACAGGTGACCGGGGAGCTGTTTTTT. Translating gives CASTPGQVTGELFF. This rearrangement joins TRBV6-5 to TRBJ2-2, with 7 bases aligning to TRBD1. The germline V gene encodes CDR1 MNHEY and CDR2 SVGAGI. V shed 7 bases and J 5 bases; nucleotides not matched to a gene: 7. The CDR3 is 14 amino acids.

This clonotype has more than one count but fewer than ten. The rearrangement uses TRBV24-1 and TRBJ1-2; maybe TRBD1 (6 bases). CDR3 length: 16 residues. CDR1 is KGHDR, CDR2 SFDVKD, per germline. The V gene lost 2 bases and the J gene lost 4 bases, with 16 bases spanning the gap. CDR3 DNA: TGTGCCACCAGTGATTCAGGGGAATCGGGGCTCTATGGCTACACCTTC. It is translated as CATSDSGESGLYGYTF.

This clonotype has a handful of counts. Written as DNA, the CDR3 is TGTGCCAGCAGCTTACCAGGGGCAGATTCACCCCTCCACTTT. This gives the protein CASSLPGADSPLHF. The chain carries TRBV7-9 and TRBJ1-6; perhaps TRBD1 as D (6 bases). Deletions cut 2 bases from V and 8 bases from J, with 10 bases between. This CDR3 has 14 residues. Germline assignment: CDR1 SEHNR and CDR2 FQNEAQ (reference sequence).

This clonotype has only a few counts. The chain couples TRBV9 to TRBJ1-6; 9 bases are shared with TRBD1. Germline CDR1 is SGDLS and CDR2 is YYNGEE. With 4 bases clipped from V and 7 bases from J, the junction kept 6 bases outside the gene matches. The CDR3 loop spans 15 amino acids. The CDR3 coding sequence is TGTGCCAGCAGCTTAATTGGACAGGGGAATTCACCCCTCCACTTT. Its protein is CASSLIGQGNSPLHF.

A single count supports this clonotype. The genes are TRBV11-2 and TRBJ2-7; 9 bases are a match to TRBD2. The J call is doubtful: the DNA matches TRBJ2-1 better. Looked up from germline, CDR1 is SGHAT and CDR2 is FQNNGV. The CDR3 is 14 residues long. As DNA, the CDR3 is TGTGCCAGCAGCTCAGCGGGAGGAACCTACGAGCAGTTCTTC. Translated, it gives CASSSAGGTYEQFF.

This clonotype was seen a few times. This sequence joins TRBV9 and TRBJ2-2; D uncertain. Germline V lookup: CDR1 SGDLS, CDR2 YYNGEE. The V end was cut by 3 bases, the J end by 6 bases, with 18 bases between. CDR3 length: 16 amino acids. This CDR3 is CASSASLGYQAGELFF. The DNA for the CDR3 is TGTGCCAGCAGCGCCTCATTGGGCTATCAGGCCGGGGAGCTGTTTTTT.

This chain uses TRBV7-9 with TRBJ1-4; D unresolved. This CDR3 spans 13 amino acids. The germline gives CDR1 SEHNR, CDR2 FQNEAQ (reference sequence). V gave up 7 bases and J gave up 2 bases, with 8 bases separating them. The CDR3 nucleotides read TGTGCCAGCATCGAGGGCACTAATGAAAAACTGTTTTTT. Protein product: CASIEGTNEKLFF.

V usage is TRBV29-1 and J usage is TRBJ2-2; no firm D call. Per germline, CDR1 SQVTM and CDR2 ANQGSEA. The V and J ends lost 7 bases and 5 bases respectively, with 14 bases between them. The CDR3 runs 13 residues. CDR3 residues: CSALPVVTGELFF. In nucleotides, the CDR3 is TGCAGCGCCCTCCCAGTTGTTACCGGGGAGCTGTTTTTT.

This chain links TRBV10-2 with TRBJ2-7; D is possibly TRBD2 (5 bases). Germline loops: CDR1 WSHSY, CDR2 SAAADI. The V gene lost 8 bases and the J gene lost 2 bases, with 19 bases spanning the gap. The CDR3 spans 15 residues. CDR3 nucleotide sequence: TGCGCCAGCCTTGGGGAGACGGGGAAAACCTACGAGCAGTACTTC. This codes for CASLGETGKTYEQYF.

The chain links TRBV7-3 to TRBJ1-2; D perhaps matches TRBD1 (5 bases). Trimming took off 3 bases at V and 7 bases at J, with 15 bases between the two ends. CDR3 length equals 14 residues. The germline V gene has CDR1 SGHTA and CDR2 FQGTGA. CDR3 sequence (DNA): TGTGCCAGCAGCTTGGGGACCGAACTACGTGGCTACACCTTC. Translating it yields CASSLGTELRGYTF.

This sequence joins TRBV7-2 and TRBJ2-5; TRBD2 aligns across 8 bases. Per germline, CDR1 SGHTA and CDR2 FQGNSA. The V gene end was trimmed by 1 base and the J gene end by 2 bases; junction bases not matched to a gene: 3. This CDR3 contains 15 residues. CDR3 amino acids: CASSLGGGPQETQYF. The CDR3 region has the DNA TGTGCCAGCAGCTTAGGCGGGGGGCCGCAAGAGACCCAGTACTTC.

The chain combines TRBV27 with TRBJ1-6, with a weak D call TRBD1 (5 bases). This CDR3 has 15 residues. Germline V gene data show CDR1 as MNHEY and CDR2 as SMNVEV (reference sequence). The ends were cut back, 6 bases at V and 11 bases at J, with 20 bases in the middle. CDR3 protein: CASRTGTQGGPPLHF. Written as DNA, the CDR3 is TGTGCCAGCAGGACCGGGACGCAGGGAGGGCCACCCCTCCACTTT.

To note about this clonotype: The junction departs from germline at one end; a sequencing error may be responsible. This sequence joins TRBV5-5 and TRBJ1-5; no clear D gene. CDR1 SGHKS and CDR2 YYEKEE come from the germline V gene (reference sequence). The CDR3 has 14 residues. CDR3 nucleotides: TGCGCCAGCAGCTTGGTTCCTTGGAATCAGCCCCAGCATTTT. As protein: CASSLVPWNQPQHF.

The V gene is TRBV7-8, the J gene TRBJ1-5, with 7 bases that match TRBD1. The germline V gene has CDR1 SGHVS and CDR2 FQNEAQ. Unmatched junction bases numbered 8, after V lost 5 bases and J lost 4 bases. The CDR3 runs 15 residues. In DNA form, the CDR3 reads TGTGCCAGCAGCCAAGAAGGACAGGCGAATCAGCCCCAGCATTTT. This translates into CASSQEGQANQPQHF.

This clonotype appeared a few times. The chain employs TRBV7-6 and TRBJ2-5; 8 nucleotides match TRBD1. This CDR3 spans 15 amino acids. J was trimmed by 2 bases and V by 2 bases; bases with no gene match: 4. The germline V gene has CDR1 SGHVS and CDR2 FNYEAQ. The CDR3 coding sequence is TGTGCCAGCAGCTTAAACAGGGGGGTGCAAGAGACCCAGTACTTC. Translation gives CASSLNRGVQETQYF.

This clonotype was found a few times. The V and J genes are TRBV10-2 and TRBJ2-2, with 7 bases fitting TRBD1. CDR1 is WSHSY, CDR2 SAAADI, per germline. This CDR3 is 12 amino acids long. The ends lost 6 bases at V and 5 bases at J; junction bases unmatched: 0. This CDR3 is CASRQGTGELFF. DNA of the CDR3: TGCGCCAGCAGACAGGGGACCGGGGAGCTGTTTTTT.

The chain uses TRBV10-3 and TRBJ1-2, with 9 nucleotides matching TRBD1. This CDR3 has 14 amino acids. Germline CDR1 is ENHRY and CDR2 is SYGVKD. Trimming cost V 9 bases and J 2 bases; bases outside gene matches: 7. Here the CDR3 DNA reads TGTGCCATTTACGCCGGGACAGGGAACTATGGCTACACCTTC. This sequence encodes CAIYAGTGNYGYTF.

The chain links TRBV18 to TRBJ1-4; TRBD1 might be the D (6 bases). V lost 3 bases to trimming and J lost 5 bases, with 10 bases between them. In germline, CDR1 is KGHSH, CDR2 LQKENI. CDR3 length equals 14 residues. The CDR3 is CASSPDRANEKLFF. CDR3 nucleotides: TGTGCCAGCTCACCGGACAGAGCCAATGAAAAACTGTTTTTT.

CDR3 in DNA: TGTGCCAGCAGCTTTGGTCCGAAGTATGGCTACACCTTC. It encodes CASSFGPKYGYTF. This chain links TRBV5-4 with TRBJ1-2, with D unclear. V was cut by 2 bases and J by 5 bases, with 10 bases left in between. The V gene's germline CDR1 is SGHNT and CDR2 YYREEE (reference sequence). The CDR3 has 13 amino acids.

Remarks on this clonotype: Since a much larger clone is just one base distant, this may be a read error. The genes are TRBV25-1 and TRBJ2-7; 8 bases are a match to TRBD1. Germline loops: CDR1 MGHDK, CDR2 SYGVNS. The CDR3 covers 14 residues. CDR3 in DNA: TGTGCCAGCAGACGGACAGGGAGCTCCTACGGGCAGTACTTC. Protein product: CASRRTGSSYGQYF.

The CDR3 DNA follows: TGTGCCAGCAGCTCGACAGGGCTCGGCTATGGCTACACCTTC. It specifies CASSSTGLGYGYTF. This sequence joins TRBV11-2 and TRBJ1-2; 7 nucleotides agree with TRBD1. Germline V gene sequence: CDR1 SGHAT, CDR2 FQNNGV. CDR3 length: 14 residues. The trim removed 4 bases at V and 4 bases at J, leaving 6 bases unmatched.

This rearrangement joins TRBV10-3 to TRBJ2-3, with D perhaps TRBD1 (6 bases). The CDR3 length is 13 residues. CDR1 is ENHRY, CDR2 SYGVKD, per germline. The V gene lost 7 bases and the J gene lost 3 bases, with 11 bases spanning the gap. CDR3: CAIKPDSTDTQYF. The CDR3 nucleotides are TGTGCCATCAAACCGGACAGTACAGATACGCAGTATTTT.

V gene TRBV2 combines with J gene TRBJ1-2; 10 nucleotides align to TRBD1. This CDR3 has 13 residues. V was clipped by 8 bases and J by 3 bases; unmatched bases: 3. Germline V gene sequence: CDR1 SNHLY, CDR2 FYNNEI. CDR3 protein: CASAGTGDYGYTF. The CDR3 DNA sequence: TGTGCCAGCGCGGGGACAGGGGACTATGGCTACACCTTC. Filled out from reference TRBV2 and TRBJ1-2, the complete variable domain reads EPEVTQTPSHQVTQMGQEVILRCVPISNHLYFYWYRQILGQKVEFLVSFYNNEISEKSEIFDDQFSVERPDGSNFTLKIRSTKLEDSAMYFCASAGTGDYGYTFGSGTRLTVV.